These 20 T cell receptor beta chains originate from one sample sequenced in a study of early T cells in non-severe SARS-CoV-2 infection. TCRdb re-called the 5' RACE reads through MiXCR, storing one row per CDR3 protein. Of some 34,000 distinct CDR3 sequences listed, approximately 4.4% were seen once; the top ten hold approximately 8.5%. The sample taken for sequencing was whole blood. The receptors stem from an adult who was a healthcare worker with PCR-confirmed SARS-CoV-2 infection or an uninfected control (not recorded which).

There are many counts of this clonotype. The chain recombines TRBV7-2 with TRBJ1-2, with 12 positions matching TRBD1. Trimming at V came to 8 bases and at J to 8 bases, leaving 18 bases not matched to a gene. The CDR3 totals 17 residues. Germline CDR1 reads SGHTA; CDR2 reads FQGNSA. The CDR3 sequence is CASRTGTGGMLTWGYTF. CDR3 coding DNA: TGTGCCAGCCGTACCGGGACAGGGGGCATGCTGACTTGGGGCTACACCTTC.

The chain is built from TRBV12-3 or TRBV12-4 and TRBJ2-3, with 8 positions matching TRBD2. V dropped 6 bases and J dropped 3; count of bases not matched to a gene: 14. This CDR3 has 17 amino acids. CDR3 residues: CASRSRGAGAGTDTQYF. The CDR3 bases are TGTGCCAGCAGGTCCCGGGGAGCGGGGGCCGGAACAGATACGCAGTATTTT.

In this sample, this clonotype turned up many times. The rearrangement uses TRBV12-3 or TRBV12-4 and TRBJ2-7, with TRBD1 as a possible D gene (5 bases). The V end was cut by 3 bases, the J end by 6 bases, with 9 bases between. This CDR3 has 12 residues. The CDR3 region is CASSFQGVEQYF. The DNA of the CDR3 is TGTGCCAGCAGTTTCCAAGGGGTCGAGCAGTACTTC.

This clonotype was picked up a small number of times. The J gene is TRBJ2-7, the V gene TRBV7-2, with TRBD1 matching 7 bases. V trimming: 5 bases; J trimming: 1 base; junction bases outside the gene matches: 8. The CDR3 runs to 15 residues. From germline, CDR1 is SGHTA and CDR2 FQGNSA. The CDR3 region is CASSKQPGQSYEQYF. CDR3 nucleotide sequence: TGTGCCAGCAGCAAGCAACCGGGACAGTCCTACGAGCAGTACTTC.

In its sample, this clonotype was seen many times. The rearrangement uses TRBV18 and TRBJ2-7; 8 nucleotides align to TRBD1. V shed 3 bases, J shed 7 bases, and the junction held 5 bases outside the gene matches. In germline, CDR1 is KGHSH, CDR2 LQKENI. The CDR3 consists of 13 residues. In nucleotides, the CDR3 is TGTGCCAGCTCACCGACAGGGGCAGGGGAGCAGTACTTC. This codes for CASSPTGAGEQYF.

The rearrangement joins TRBV27 to TRBJ1-1; D remains ambiguous. V lost 10 bases, J lost 0 bases, and 9 bases lay in between. In germline, CDR1 is MNHEY, CDR2 SMNVEV (reference sequence). The CDR3 contains 12 residues. The CDR3 loop reads CATGRMNTEAFF. The CDR3, as DNA: TGTGCCACCGGGCGCATGAACACTGAAGCTTTCTTT.

This clonotype occurred a few times. The chain is built from TRBV2 and TRBJ2-6, with unresolved D. The CDR3 is 12 residues long. V was pared by 3 bases and J by 7 bases, with 4 bases between. Germline CDR1 and CDR2: SNHLY and FYNNEI. CDR3 residues: CASSEEANVLTF. CDR3 DNA sequence: TGTGCCAGCAGTGAGGAAGCCAACGTCCTGACTTTC.

The table lists this clonotype with many counts. This rearrangement joins TRBV20-1 to TRBJ1-6; a weak D match, TRBD1 (5 bases). CDR3 size: 16 residues. CDR1 and CDR2 from the germline V gene are DFQATT and SNEGSKA (reference sequence). V lost 3 bases to trimming and J lost 1 base, with 13 bases between them. For the CDR3, the DNA is TGCAGTGCTAGGACCGCCGGGACGTCCTATAATTCACCCCTCCACTTT. Translating gives CSARTAGTSYNSPLHF.

The rearrangement links TRBV14 to TRBJ2-3; weak D call: TRBD2 (5 bases). CDR3 length equals 16 residues. The germline gives CDR1 SGHDN, CDR2 FVKESK. Trimming pared 0 bases from V and 2 bases from J, leaving 12 bases between. CDR3 sequence reads: CASSQDPSGLTDTQYF. The CDR3 nucleotides read TGTGCCAGCAGCCAAGATCCGTCAGGACTCACAGATACGCAGTATTTT.

Ten or more counts support this clonotype. The CDR3 sequence: CASTTTAEQFF. CDR3 in DNA: TGTGCCAGCACCACGACAGCCGAGCAGTTCTTC. The chain couples TRBV28 to TRBJ2-1; perhaps TRBD1 as D (5 bases). The CDR3 extends over 11 amino acids. Germline CDR1 reads MDHEN; CDR2 reads SYDVKM. Trimming took 7 bases from V and 10 from J, leaving 11 bases between them.

This clonotype was counted many times. Written as DNA, the CDR3 is TGCAGTGCTAGACTAGCGGGGGGGCCTAAAGAGACCCAGTACTTC. This gives the protein CSARLAGGPKETQYF. The rearrangement links TRBV20-1 to TRBJ2-5; TRBD2 matches at 12 bases. Germline values: CDR1 DFQATT, CDR2 SNEGSKA (reference sequence). The CDR3 runs to 15 residues. The V segment lost 2 bases and the J segment 3 bases; nucleotides outside the gene matches: 4.

This clonotype occurred a few times. A junction end diverges from the germline sequence, so it may reflect a read error. The chain combines TRBV12-3 or TRBV12-4 with TRBJ1-3, with TRBD1 matching 7 bases. This CDR3 has 15 amino acids. CDR3 region: CASSPRQGFGNAIYF. Here the CDR3 DNA reads TGTGCCAGCAGCCCTAGACAGGGCTTTGGAAACGCCATATATTTT.

This clonotype is medium-sized by share. This chain links TRBV24-1 with TRBJ1-5; D remains unclear. Deletions cut 3 bases from V and 5 bases from J, with 4 bases between. Per germline, CDR1 KGHDR and CDR2 SFDVKD. The CDR3 has 12 residues. Here the CDR3 reads CATSDQDQPQHF. The CDR3 bases are TGTGCCACCAGTGATCAGGATCAGCCCCAGCATTTT.

This clonotype was recorded many times. The chain is built from TRBV27 and TRBJ1-5; D is perhaps TRBD1 (5 bases). The CDR3 contains 16 residues. Trimming shortened V by 0 bases and J by 3 bases, and 12 bases separated the two germline ends. CDR1 is MNHEY and CDR2 is SMNVEV in the germline V gene (reference sequence). The CDR3 protein is CASSLSFQGLNQPQHF. DNA of the CDR3: TGTGCCAGCAGTTTATCGTTCCAGGGACTCAATCAGCCCCAGCATTTT.

This clonotype has at least ten counts. The chain couples TRBV12-2 to TRBJ2-4; the DNA was not compared with TRBD1, the D call given in the table. TRBV12-2 is given as a pseudogene. This CDR3 has 17 residues. CDR3 sequence: CASRLAARGVAKNIQYF. In DNA form, the CDR3 reads TGTGCAAGTCGCTTAGCGGCCCGGGGGGTTGCCAAAAACATTCAGTACTTC.

This clonotype came up many times. V is TRBV4-1 and J is TRBJ2-5, with 9 bases matching TRBD2. Germline assignment: CDR1 MGHRA and CDR2 YSYEKL. This CDR3 region has 17 residues. With 1 base clipped from V and 0 bases from J, the junction kept 6 bases outside the gene matches. The DNA for the CDR3 is TGCGCCAGCAGCCAAGGCCCAAGCGGGGGGTACCAAGAGACCCAGTACTTC. Translated: CASSQGPSGGYQETQYF.

This clonotype has at least ten counts. The J gene is TRBJ2-2, the V gene TRBV12-3 or TRBV12-4, with D maybe TRBD2 (5 bases). V was clipped by 4 bases and J by 3 bases, with 12 bases between them. The CDR3 extends over 15 amino acids. CDR3 in DNA: TGTGCCAGCAGTTCTCGGGCGCGGGACACCGGGGAGCTGTTTTTT. Its protein is CASSSRARDTGELFF.

This clonotype was seen many times. The chain has TRBV29-1 and TRBJ2-3, with TRBD1 matching over 8 bases. Germline CDR1 reads SQVTM; CDR2 reads ANQGSEA. The CDR3 length is 13 residues. V lost 5 bases, J lost 0 bases, and 1 base stayed unmatched. The CDR3 nucleotides read TGCAGCGTTCGACAGGGGAGCACAGATACGCAGTATTTT. Its translation: CSVRQGSTDTQYF.

The chain recombines TRBV11-2 with TRBJ2-1, with a weak D call TRBD1 (6 bases). The CDR3 is 14 amino acids. With 5 bases removed from V and 3 bases from J, the gap between germline ends came to 11 bases. Germline CDR1 SGHAT, CDR2 FQNNGV. In DNA, the CDR3 is TGTGCCAGCAGCCCGGACAGACGCTACAATGAGCAGTTCTTC. Its translation is CASSPDRRYNEQFF.

This clonotype showed up many times. The rearrangement joins TRBV20-1 to TRBJ2-7; D is possibly TRBD2 (6 bases). The V gene lost 1 base and the J gene lost 0 bases, with 19 bases spanning the gap. The germline V gene encodes CDR1 DFQATT and CDR2 SNEGSKA (reference sequence). The CDR3 spans 17 residues. The CDR3 sequence: CSARVAISRDFSYEQYF. The CDR3 DNA follows: TGCAGTGCTAGAGTCGCGATATCCCGGGACTTCTCCTACGAGCAGTACTTC.